The 12 T cell receptor beta chains presented below share a single source sample, sequenced in a study of blood T cells in healthy people across ages. Alongside a J-beta primer mix, a sample-barcoded 5' primer served in a second PCR lasting about 6 to 12 cycles. TCRdb ran MiXCR on the 5' RACE reads and lists one entry per CDR3 protein. The table has 850,000 to 1,000,000 distinct CDR3 sequences, around 48% seen once. The sequenced material came from blood. The origin of the receptors is a man aged 25 to 40 in good health.

This clonotype was counted a few times. This chain connects TRBV6-5 to TRBJ1-2, with TRBD1 as a possible D gene (6 bases). The V end lost 2 bases, the J end lost 4 bases, and 14 bases lay between the germline ends. This CDR3 comprises 15 residues. Germline CDR1 is MNHEY and CDR2 is SVGAGI. CDR3 region: CASSYPRRGGYGYTF. Here the CDR3 DNA reads TGTGCCAGCAGTTACCCCCGCAGGGGCGGCTATGGCTACACCTTC.

This clonotype was counted only a few times. This sequence joins TRBV24-1 and TRBJ1-5; TRBD1 might be the D (6 bases). The ends were cut back, 9 bases at V and 4 bases at J, with 12 bases in the middle. The CDR3 sequence is 13 residues long. Per germline, CDR1 KGHDR and CDR2 SFDVKD. As DNA, the CDR3 is TGTGCCACCCGGGACATTCTAAATCAGCCCCAGCATTTT. Its protein product is CATRDILNQPQHF.

The chain uses TRBV27 and TRBJ1-1; D might be TRBD1 (6 bases). CDR1 and CDR2 (germline): MNHEY, SMNVEV (reference sequence). The CDR3 is made up of 13 amino acids. With 8 bases removed from V and 1 base from J, the gap between germline ends came to 11 bases. The CDR3 DNA reads TGTGCCAGCGGAACCAGGGGGAACACTGAAGCTTTCTTT. This gives the protein CASGTRGNTEAFF.

The chain recombines TRBV12-5 with TRBJ2-3, with 10 bases lining up with TRBD1. The CDR3 sequence is 15 residues long. The V and J ends lost 1 base and 4 bases, in that order; junction bases with no gene match: 2. Per germline, CDR1 LGHNT and CDR2 FRNRAP. The CDR3 protein is CASGLGDRGPDTQYF. CDR3 DNA: TGTGCTAGTGGTTTGGGGGACAGGGGCCCAGATACGCAGTATTTT.

J is TRBJ2-7 and V is TRBV7-2; no clear D gene. Germline-derived CDR1 and CDR2 are SGHTA and FQGNSA. V dropped 5 bases and J dropped 6 bases, with 14 bases sitting between them. This CDR3 spans 13 amino acids. The CDR3 loop is CASSPPAGCEQYF. CDR3 sequence (DNA): TGTGCCAGCAGCCCCCCTGCTGGCTGCGAGCAGTACTTC.

This clonotype has a count of ten or more. One end of the junction fails to match germline, which may point to a read error. The J gene is TRBJ2-1, the V gene TRBV5-1; 9 bases align to TRBD2. Germline CDR1 and CDR2: SGHRS and YFSETQ. There are 14 residues in the CDR3. The CDR3 region is CASSLSGGYNEQFF. In DNA, the CDR3 is TGTGCCAGCAGTTTAAGCGGGGGGTACAATGAGCAGTTCTTC.

V is TRBV29-1 and J is TRBJ2-4, with D uncertain. The J call may be mistaken, given a closer DNA end match to TRBJ2-5. Per the germline V gene, CDR1 is SQVTM and CDR2 is ANQGSEA. This CDR3 comprises 13 residues. CDR3: CSVMEWAGETQYF. The CDR3 nucleotides are TGCAGCGTGATGGAATGGGCAGGAGAGACCCAGTACTTC.

The J gene is TRBJ2-7, the V gene TRBV7-9, with D possibly TRBD1 on 6 matching bases. This CDR3 comprises 14 residues. Germline V gene data show CDR1 as SEHNR and CDR2 as FQNEAQ (reference sequence). Trimming took off 5 bases at V and 2 bases at J, with 13 bases between the two ends. CDR3 bases: TGTGCCAGCAGCATAAAACAGGGAGCCTACGAGCAGTACTTC. Its protein is CASSIKQGAYEQYF.

This clonotype was observed once. The V call is TRBV2, the J call TRBJ2-1, with 7 bases matching TRBD2. J was trimmed by 13 bases and V by 8 bases; bases with no gene match: 11. There are 12 residues in the CDR3. The germline gives CDR1 SNHLY, CDR2 FYNNEI. The CDR3 here is CASGVLALGQFF. CDR3 nucleotides: TGTGCCAGCGGGGTACTAGCGCTTGGCCAGTTCTTC.

The chain carries TRBV6-5 and TRBJ2-3; D remains ambiguous. Deletions cut 2 bases from V and 2 bases from J, with 8 bases between. Germline values: CDR1 MNHEY, CDR2 SVGAGI. The CDR3 is made up of 14 amino acids. The CDR3 DNA reads as TGTGCCAGCAGTTACCGCCGATCCACAGATACGCAGTATTTT. It encodes CASSYRRSTDTQYF.

This clonotype was counted a few times. This rearrangement joins TRBV10-3 to TRBJ1-1; the D is unclear. This CDR3 comprises 13 residues. Between the trimmed V and J ends, which lost 3 bases and 0 bases, there was a span of 5 bases. Germline assignment: CDR1 ENHRY and CDR2 SYGVKD. This chain's CDR3 is CAISERMNTEAFF. The CDR3, as DNA: TGTGCCATCAGTGAACGGATGAACACTGAAGCTTTCTTT.

The CDR3 reads CASSFRTEGYTF. The DNA of the CDR3 is TGCGCCAGCAGCTTCAGGACGGAAGGCTACACCTTC. The J gene is TRBJ1-2, the V gene TRBV5-1; D remains ambiguous. Germline V gene data show CDR1 as SGHRS and CDR2 as YFSETQ. With 2 bases removed from V and 8 bases from J, the gap between germline ends came to 10 bases. This CDR3 has 12 amino acids. The full variable domain, completed using reference TRBV5-1 and TRBJ1-2, is KAGVTQTPRYLIKTRGQQVTLSCSPISGHRSVSWYQQTPGQGLQFLFEYFSETQRNKGNFPGRFSGRQFSNSRSEMNVSTLELGDSALYLCASSFRTEGYTFGSGTRLTVV.